This TCR beta chain appears in the sequencing data of a study of T cells in localized non-small cell lung cancer. Comments on this clone: What it binds is unknown.

Study outcomes and limitations: The study sequenced only one region of the tumor. As a result, intratumor heterogeneity could not be excluded and remains possible. Adjacent lung held a median roughly 56 of the top 100 tumor clones. Elevated circulating T cell density in blood was associated with longer overall survival. The study found T cell clonality highest in uninvolved adjacent lung, above tumor.

The protocol was immunoSEQ multiplex PCR, while the TCRdb copy is restricted to in-frame clones and leaves out a portion. The sample lists over 30,000 clones, around 84% occurring once. V lost 8 bases and J lost 6; bases outside the gene matches: 13. In germline, CDR1 is MDHEN, CDR2 SYDVKM. There are 17 residues in the CDR3. The genes are TRBV28 and TRBJ1-6; 10 nucleotides align to TRBD1. The sample consisted of peripheral blood, taken before any cancer treatment. The sequence derives from an older male donor with stage III lung adenocarcinoma. DNA of the CDR3: TGTGCCAGCTCGGGTTCTGGGACAGGGGTTTTTAATTCACCCCTCCACTTT. This gives the protein CASSGSGTGVFNSPLHF.